The sequence of this TCR beta chain was determined in a study of T cells in localized non-small cell lung cancer. Germline V lookup: CDR1 GTSNPN, CDR2 SVGIG (reference sequence). V was shortened by 0 bases and J by 7 bases, with 6 bases between the two germline ends. The CDR3 totals 12 residues. With regard to this clone: Other DNA sequences of this sample code for an identical CDR3.

This table comes from immunoSEQ multiplex PCR, and its TCRdb copy is limited to in-frame clones, with some not included. The table has about 48,000 clones, approximately 80% seen once. The origin of this receptor is a man between 40 and 70 years old with stage I squamous cell lung carcinoma. The specimen comprised peripheral blood, sampled before any cancer treatment. The chain has TRBV30 and TRBJ1-4; no reliable D call. The CDR3 here is CAWSVRPEKLFF. The CDR3 nucleotides are TGTGCCTGGAGTGTCCGACCTGAAAAACTGTTTTTT. Filled out from reference TRBV30 and TRBJ1-4, the complete variable domain reads SQTIHQWPATLVQPVGSPLSLECTVEGTSNPNLYWYRQAAGRGLQLLFYSVGIGQISSEVPQNLSASRPQDRQFILSSKKLLLSDSGFYLCAWSVRPEKLFFGSGTQLSVL.